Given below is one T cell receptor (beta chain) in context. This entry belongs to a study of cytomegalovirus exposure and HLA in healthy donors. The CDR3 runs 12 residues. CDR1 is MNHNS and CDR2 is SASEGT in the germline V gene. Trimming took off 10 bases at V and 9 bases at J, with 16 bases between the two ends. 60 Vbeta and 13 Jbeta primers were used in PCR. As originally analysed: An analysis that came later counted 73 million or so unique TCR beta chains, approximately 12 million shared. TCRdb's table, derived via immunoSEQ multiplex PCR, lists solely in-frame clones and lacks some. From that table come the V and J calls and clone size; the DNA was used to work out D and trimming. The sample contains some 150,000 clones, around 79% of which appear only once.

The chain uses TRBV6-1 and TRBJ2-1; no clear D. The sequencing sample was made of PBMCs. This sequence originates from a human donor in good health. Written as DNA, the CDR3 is TGTGCCAACTCGATTGGTGGCGGTGAGCAGTTCTTC. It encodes CANSIGGGEQFF.